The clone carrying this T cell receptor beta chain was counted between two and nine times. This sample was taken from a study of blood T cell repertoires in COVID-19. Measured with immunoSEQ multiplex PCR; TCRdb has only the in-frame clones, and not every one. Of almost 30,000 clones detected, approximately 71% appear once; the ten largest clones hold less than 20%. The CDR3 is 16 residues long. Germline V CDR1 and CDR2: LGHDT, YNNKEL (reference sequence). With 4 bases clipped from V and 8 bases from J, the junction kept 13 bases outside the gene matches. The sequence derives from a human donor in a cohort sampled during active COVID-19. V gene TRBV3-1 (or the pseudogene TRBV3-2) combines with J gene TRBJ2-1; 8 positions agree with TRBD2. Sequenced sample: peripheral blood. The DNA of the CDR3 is TGTGCCAGCAGCCTTATGTTGAAGGGACTAGGGGATGAGCAGTTCTTC. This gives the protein CASSLMLKGLGDEQFF.